Below, one T cell receptor beta chain is given with its context. These data belong to a study of T cells in Graves' hyperthyroidism and ophthalmopathy. Study overall: Peripheral blood was acquired at first diagnosis, ahead of any therapy whatsoever.

V was clipped by 4 bases and J by 2 bases, with 14 bases between them. CDR3 length equals 15 residues. Germline values: CDR1 MNHNS, CDR2 SASEGT. Regions amplified from RNA transcripts were the TCR beta CDR3 regions. Primed by the HTBI set, a first-round RT-PCR was run on the TCR CDR3. TCRdb analysed the multiplex PCR reads with MiXCR anew, one entry per CDR3 protein. The sample yields approximately 430,000 distinct CDR3 sequences, roughly 15% seen once. Sequenced: blood. This chain links TRBV6-1 with TRBJ1-2; D is uncertain. The source is a man between 18 and 29 years old with Graves' ophthalmopathy. As DNA, the CDR3 is TGTGCCAGCAGTGTTTTGCAGATTTTGAACTATGGCTACACCTTC. Amino acid sequence: CASSVLQILNYGYTF.